The next 20 T cell receptor beta chains were all read from a single sample in a study of shared clonotypes between healthy human individuals. Profiling relied on immunoSEQ multiplex PCR, and the TCRdb table lists in-frame clones only, not all of them. The table lists 950,000 to 1,300,000 clones, about 76% of them singletons, with approximately 1.5% in the top ten. Sequenced: memory CD4+ T cells sorted from blood. The sample's subset: CD45RA-negative fraction. These receptors came from a man aged 18 to 30 in good health.

The DNA of the CDR3 is TGTGCCAGTAGTATCCAGGGGATTGGCTACACCTTC. Its translation: CASSIQGIGYTF. The chain employs TRBV19 and TRBJ1-2; D is possibly TRBD1 (6 bases). V was clipped by 3 bases and J by 7 bases, with 9 bases between them. The CDR3 extends over 12 amino acids. Germline lookup yields CDR1 LNHDA and CDR2 SQIVND (reference sequence).

The V and J genes are TRBV7-3 and TRBJ2-3, with D tentatively TRBD2 (7 bases). Germline V gene sequence: CDR1 SGHTA, CDR2 FQGTGA. The CDR3 is made up of 14 amino acids. Trimming shortened V by 3 bases and J by 4 bases, and 11 bases separated the two germline ends. Here the CDR3 DNA reads TGTGCCAGCAGCTTCGGGGGGCCATCAGATACGCAGTATTTT. Amino acid sequence: CASSFGGPSDTQYF.

The sample holds many counts of this clone. The chain recombines TRBV6-8 with TRBJ2-7, with D tentatively TRBD1 (5 bases). Trimming stripped 2 bases from V and 3 bases from J, with 23 bases between. CDR1 and CDR2 from the germline V gene are MNHGY and SAAAGT. The CDR3 has 18 amino acids. The CDR3 spells CASSYPHRKASVCYEQYF. DNA of the CDR3: TGTGCCAGCAGTTACCCCCACAGGAAAGCCAGTGTCTGCTACGAGCAGTACTTC.

V usage is TRBV11-2 and J usage is TRBJ2-3; unclear D gene. The CDR3 is 14 residues long. CDR1 and CDR2 (germline): SGHAT, FQNNGV. The V end lost 5 bases, the J end lost 1 base, and 10 bases lay between the germline ends. For the CDR3, the DNA is TGTGCCAGCAGCCAGGTACTACGCACAGATACGCAGTATTTT. Translated: CASSQVLRTDTQYF. Combining the CDR3 with reference TRBV11-2 and TRBJ2-3 gives the whole variable domain EAGVAQSPRYKIIEKRQSVAFWCNPISGHATLYWYQQILGQGPKLLIQFQNNGVVDDSQLPKDRFSAERLKGVDSTLKIQPAKLEDSAVYLCASSQVLRTDTQYFGPGTRLTVL.

The genes are TRBV29-1 and TRBJ2-5; tentatively, D is TRBD1 (8 bases). V was clipped by 0 bases and J by 5 bases, with 10 bases between them. The CDR3 totals 13 residues. The germline CDR1 and CDR2 sequences are SQVTM and ANQGSEA. The CDR3 here is CSVEEQGGETQYF. CDR3 bases: TGCAGCGTTGAAGAACAGGGGGGGGAGACCCAGTACTTC. Drawing the rest from reference TRBV29-1 and TRBJ2-5, the complete variable domain is SAVISQKPSRDICQRGTSLTIQCQVDSQVTMMFWYRQQPGQSLTLIATANQGSEATYESGFVIDKFPISRPNLTFSTLTVSNMSPEDSSIYLCSVEEQGGETQYFGPGTRLLVL.

The chain has TRBV6-1 and TRBJ2-6; 8 positions agree with TRBD2. In germline, CDR1 is MNHNS, CDR2 SASEGT. J lost 4 bases, V lost 6 bases, and 5 bases had no gene match. The CDR3 totals 15 residues. The CDR3 here is CASSRGGQGANVLTF. The CDR3, as DNA: TGTGCCAGCAGCCGCGGGGGGCAAGGGGCCAACGTCCTGACTTTC.

This clone was seen once. This sequence joins TRBV5-1 and TRBJ1-1, with D unclear. Germline CDR1 reads SGHRS; CDR2 reads YFSETQ. Deletions cut 5 bases from V and 0 bases from J, with 11 bases between. This CDR3 is built from 14 residues. CDR3 region: CASSSGRMNTEAFF. Written as DNA, the CDR3 is TGCGCCAGCAGTTCAGGACGGATGAACACTGAAGCTTTCTTT.

V usage is TRBV9 and J usage is TRBJ2-3; the D gene is possibly TRBD2 (6 bases). The CDR3 has 16 amino acids. Germline lookup yields CDR1 SGDLS and CDR2 YYNGEE. Trimming took off 0 bases at V and 6 bases at J, with 17 bases between the two ends. CDR3 region: CASSVVPGGHRDTQYF. The CDR3 DNA is TGTGCCAGCAGCGTAGTTCCTGGAGGGCATAGGGATACGCAGTATTTT.

This sequence joins TRBV4-1 and TRBJ2-1; the match to TRBD1 covers 7 bases. The CDR3 runs to 15 residues. V trimming: 4 bases; J trimming: 2 bases; junction bases outside the gene matches: 5. In germline, CDR1 is MGHRA, CDR2 YSYEKL. The DNA of the CDR3 is TGCGCCAGCAGCCGGGGAGACAGGGCCTACAATGAGCAGTTCTTC. Its translation: CASSRGDRAYNEQFF.

This clone showed up just a few times. J is TRBJ1-2 and V is TRBV19; D remains unclear. V lost 2 bases to trimming and J lost 1 base, with 5 bases between them. This CDR3 region has 13 residues. Looked up from germline, CDR1 is LNHDA and CDR2 is SQIVND (reference sequence). The CDR3: CASSIRINYGYTF. In DNA, the CDR3 is TGTGCCAGTAGTATAAGGATTAACTATGGCTACACCTTC.

The CDR3, as DNA: TGTGCCAGCTCATCCACCGGGACCCCCAACACTGAAGCTTTCTTT. Residues: CASSSTGTPNTEAFF. The J gene is TRBJ1-1, the V gene TRBV18; TRBD1 might be the D (5 bases). Germline values: CDR1 KGHSH, CDR2 LQKENI. The CDR3 is 15 residues long. V lost 5 bases to trimming and J lost 2 bases, with 15 bases between them.

The chain uses TRBV11-2 and TRBJ1-4; no definite D call. Trimming shortened V by 1 base and J by 7 bases, and 13 bases separated the two germline ends. Germline V gene data show CDR1 as SGHAT and CDR2 as FQNNGV. The CDR3 is made up of 15 amino acids. CDR3 DNA sequence: TGTGCCAGCAGCTTAGGGGCCGGGCTTTCTGAAAAACTGTTTTTT. Translated: CASSLGAGLSEKLFF.

The rearrangement uses TRBV18 and TRBJ1-6, with TRBD1 matching 7 bases. The CDR3 has 13 amino acids. From germline, CDR1 is KGHSH and CDR2 LQKENI. With 5 bases clipped from V and 8 bases from J, the junction kept 3 bases outside the gene matches. The CDR3 spells CASSGQADSPLHF. For the CDR3, the DNA is TGTGCCAGCTCAGGACAGGCGGATTCACCCCTCCACTTT.

The chain combines TRBV5-1 with TRBJ1-2; D possibly corresponds to TRBD1 (5 bases). V was pared by 7 bases and J by 6 bases, with 22 bases between. CDR1 is SGHRS and CDR2 is YFSETQ in the germline V gene. This CDR3 is 15 amino acids long. The CDR3 is CASGDPGPEKDGYTF. The CDR3 DNA reads as TGCGCCAGCGGTGATCCGGGACCCGAAAAGGATGGCTACACCTTC. The full variable domain, in which reference TRBV5-1 and TRBJ1-2 provide the parts outside the CDR3, is KAGVTQTPRYLIKTRGQQVTLSCSPISGHRSVSWYQQTPGQGLQFLFEYFSETQRNKGNFPGRFSGRQFSNSRSEMNVSTLELGDSALYLCASGDPGPEKDGYTFGSGTRLTVV.

The rearrangement links TRBV27 to TRBJ1-1; D gene ambiguous. Germline V CDR1 and CDR2: MNHEY, SMNVEV (reference sequence). CDR3 length: 14 residues. V lost 6 bases and J 6 bases, leaving 17 bases between the germline ends. The CDR3 DNA reads TGTGCCAGCAGCCCGAGGTGGGTATCTCCTGAAGCTTTCTTT. Its protein is CASSPRWVSPEAFF.

With regard to this clone: Other DNA sequences from this sample encode an identical CDR3 as well. This rearrangement joins TRBV28 to TRBJ1-2; D unresolved. Germline V lookup: CDR1 MDHEN, CDR2 SYDVKM. Trimming took 5 bases from V and 5 from J, leaving 12 bases between them. The CDR3 runs to 13 residues. The CDR3 region has the DNA TGTGCCAGCAGTCCCCCGTCTGTTTATGGCTACACCTTC. It yields the protein CASSPPSVYGYTF.

The rearrangement joins TRBV10-3 to TRBJ1-1; D is ambiguous. The CDR3 covers 14 residues. The V and J ends lost 0 bases and 6 bases respectively, with 11 bases between them. Germline values: CDR1 ENHRY, CDR2 SYGVKD. The CDR3 DNA is TGTGCCATCAGTGAGTCGGAGTCCGGGTCTGAAGCTTTCTTT. It translates to CAISESESGSEAFF.

This clone was found once. CDR3 loop: CASHRDRNTEAFF. The CDR3 DNA reads TGTGCCAGCCACCGGGACAGGAACACTGAAGCTTTCTTT. This chain joins TRBV10-3 and TRBJ1-1, with TRBD1 identical over 7 bases. This CDR3 region has 13 residues. The germline V gene has CDR1 ENHRY and CDR2 SYGVKD. The J segment lost 1 base and the V segment lost 10 bases, leaving 6 bases of the junction unmatched.

The CDR3 region is CASSPGTGVLGAYEQYF. The CDR3 DNA sequence: TGTGCCAGCAGCCCCGGGACAGGGGTGTTAGGTGCCTACGAGCAGTACTTC. The rearrangement links TRBV5-6 to TRBJ2-7, with TRBD1 matching over 10 bases. CDR3 length: 17 amino acids. Trimming cost V 4 bases and J 2 bases; bases outside gene matches: 12. Germline V lookup: CDR1 SGHDT, CDR2 YYEEEE.

V usage is TRBV30 and J usage is TRBJ1-5, with TRBD1 matching over 8 bases. The length of the CDR3 is 16 residues. J was trimmed by 3 bases and V by 2 bases; bases with no gene match: 9. Germline CDR1 and CDR2: GTSNPN and SVGIG (reference sequence). For the CDR3, the DNA is TGTGCCTGGAGTCCCCGGACAGGGATACTCAATCAGCCCCAGCATTTT. Protein product: CAWSPRTGILNQPQHF.